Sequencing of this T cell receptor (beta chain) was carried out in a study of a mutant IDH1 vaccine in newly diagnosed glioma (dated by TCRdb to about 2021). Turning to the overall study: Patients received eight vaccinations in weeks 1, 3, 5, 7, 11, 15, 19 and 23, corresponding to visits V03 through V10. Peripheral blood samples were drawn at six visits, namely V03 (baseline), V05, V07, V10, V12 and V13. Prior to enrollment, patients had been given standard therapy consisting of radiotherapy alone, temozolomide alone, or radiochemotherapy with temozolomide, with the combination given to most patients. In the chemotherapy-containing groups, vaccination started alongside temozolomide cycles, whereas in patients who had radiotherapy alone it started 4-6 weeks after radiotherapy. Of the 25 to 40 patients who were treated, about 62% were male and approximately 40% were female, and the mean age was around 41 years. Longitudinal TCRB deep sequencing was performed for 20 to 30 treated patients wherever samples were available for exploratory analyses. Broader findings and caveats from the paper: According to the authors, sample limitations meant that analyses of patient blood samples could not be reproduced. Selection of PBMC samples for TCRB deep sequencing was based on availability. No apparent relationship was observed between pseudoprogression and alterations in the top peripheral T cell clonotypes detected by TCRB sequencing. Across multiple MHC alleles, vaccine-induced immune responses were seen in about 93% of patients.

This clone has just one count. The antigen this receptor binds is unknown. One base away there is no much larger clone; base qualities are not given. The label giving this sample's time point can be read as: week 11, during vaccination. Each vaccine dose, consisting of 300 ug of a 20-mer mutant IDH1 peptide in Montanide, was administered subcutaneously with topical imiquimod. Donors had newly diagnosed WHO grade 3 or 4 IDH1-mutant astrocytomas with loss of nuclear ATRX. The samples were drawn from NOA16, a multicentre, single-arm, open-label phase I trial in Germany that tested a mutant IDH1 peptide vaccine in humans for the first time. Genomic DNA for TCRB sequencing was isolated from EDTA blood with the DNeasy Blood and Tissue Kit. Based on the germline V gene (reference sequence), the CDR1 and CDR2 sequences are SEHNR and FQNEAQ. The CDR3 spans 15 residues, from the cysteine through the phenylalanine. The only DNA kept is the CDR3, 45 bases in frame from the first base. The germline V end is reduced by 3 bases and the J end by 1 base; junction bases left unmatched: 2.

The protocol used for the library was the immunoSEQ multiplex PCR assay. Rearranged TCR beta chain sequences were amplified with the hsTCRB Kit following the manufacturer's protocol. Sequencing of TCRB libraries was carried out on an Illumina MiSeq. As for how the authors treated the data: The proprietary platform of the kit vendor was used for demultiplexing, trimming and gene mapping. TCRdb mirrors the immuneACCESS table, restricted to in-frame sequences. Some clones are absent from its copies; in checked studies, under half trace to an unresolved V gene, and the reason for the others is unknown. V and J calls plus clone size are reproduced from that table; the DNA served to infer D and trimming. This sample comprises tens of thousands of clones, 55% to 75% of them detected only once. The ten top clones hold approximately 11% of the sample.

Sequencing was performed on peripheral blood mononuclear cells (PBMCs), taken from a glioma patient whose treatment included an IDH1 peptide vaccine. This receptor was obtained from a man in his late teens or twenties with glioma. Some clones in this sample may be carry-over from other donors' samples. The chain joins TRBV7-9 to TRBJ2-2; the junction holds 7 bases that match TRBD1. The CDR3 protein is CASSFGTENTGELFF. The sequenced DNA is TGTGCCAGCAGCTTCGGGACAGAGAACACCGGGGAGCTGTTTTTT.